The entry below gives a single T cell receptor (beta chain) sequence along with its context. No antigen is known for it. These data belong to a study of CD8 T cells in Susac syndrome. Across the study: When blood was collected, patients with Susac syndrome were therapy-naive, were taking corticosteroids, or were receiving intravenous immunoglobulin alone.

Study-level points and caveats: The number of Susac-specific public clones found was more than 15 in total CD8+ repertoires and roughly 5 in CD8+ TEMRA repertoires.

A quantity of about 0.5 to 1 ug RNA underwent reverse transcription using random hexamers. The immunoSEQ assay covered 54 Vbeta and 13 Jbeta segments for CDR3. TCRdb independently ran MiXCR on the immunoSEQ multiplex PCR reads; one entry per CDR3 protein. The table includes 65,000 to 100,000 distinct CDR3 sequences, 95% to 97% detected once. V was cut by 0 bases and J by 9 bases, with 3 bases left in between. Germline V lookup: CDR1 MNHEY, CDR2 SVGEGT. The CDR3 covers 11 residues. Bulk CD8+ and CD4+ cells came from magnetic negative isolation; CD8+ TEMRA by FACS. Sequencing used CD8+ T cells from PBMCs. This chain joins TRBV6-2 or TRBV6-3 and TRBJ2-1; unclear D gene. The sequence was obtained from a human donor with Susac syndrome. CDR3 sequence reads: CASSYSIEQFF. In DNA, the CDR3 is TGTGCCAGCAGTTACTCGATTGAGCAGTTCTTC.